Listed here are 8 T cell receptor beta chains from one sample, sequenced in a study of Graves' ophthalmopathy and Graves' hyperthyroidism. RNA transcripts were the template, and TCR beta CDR3 regions were amplified from them. Second-round multiplex PCR came after a first-round RT-PCR that employed HTBI primers. TCRdb called the multiplex PCR reads again in MiXCR, with one record for every CDR3 protein. Counted here are 500,000 to 800,000 distinct CDR3 sequences, about 40% occurring once; the ten biggest clones make up over 2.5%. The sample comprised peripheral blood. All receptors come from an adult man with Graves' ophthalmopathy.

Worth noting for this clonotype: A read error may produce the germline difference seen at one junction end. The rearrangement uses TRBV11-1 and TRBJ2-3; 12 nucleotides match TRBD2. Germline CDR1 reads SGHAT; CDR2 reads FQDESV (reference sequence). This CDR3 comprises 18 residues. The CDR3 loop reads CASSQRTSGMIVSDTQYF. The DNA of the CDR3 is TGTGCTAGCAGCCAAAGGACTAGCGGGATGATTGTATCAGATACGCAGTATTTT.

The V call is TRBV25-1, the J call TRBJ1-2; 9 bases map to TRBD1. Germline V lookup: CDR1 MGHDK, CDR2 SYGVNS. Trimming removed 6 bases from V and 6 bases from J; junction bases left unmatched: 11. This CDR3 contains 15 residues. The CDR3 loop is CASSGTGTGIDGYTF. Written as DNA, the CDR3 is TGTGCCAGCAGCGGAACCGGGACAGGGATTGATGGCTACACCTTC.

The genes are TRBV29-1 and TRBJ2-7; a possible D gene is TRBD1 (6 bases). The ends were cut back, 8 bases at V and 0 bases at J, with 17 bases in the middle. The CDR3 runs 14 residues. Germline lookup yields CDR1 SQVTM and CDR2 ANQGSEA. The DNA for the CDR3 is TGCAGCCCAGCGGTGCAGGGGAGCTCCTACGAGCAGTACTTC. It specifies CSPAVQGSSYEQYF.

In this sample, this clonotype turned up once. The chain uses TRBV20-1 and TRBJ2-7; 8 positions match TRBD2. This CDR3 comprises 14 residues. V shed 3 bases, J shed 1 base, and the junction held 5 bases outside the gene matches. Germline CDR1 reads DFQATT; CDR2 reads SNEGSKA (reference sequence). The CDR3 nucleotides are TGCAGTGCTAGCGGGGGACTAGTTTCCTACGAGCAGTACGTC. It is translated as CSASGGLVSYEQYV.

This clonotype was observed at least ten times. CDR3 DNA: TGTGCCTCACGGACAGGGGGGAATGGCTACACCTTC. Its protein product is CASRTGGNGYTF. The gene calls are TRBV10-3 and TRBJ1-2, with 10 positions matching TRBD1. The V gene's germline CDR1 is ENHRY and CDR2 SYGVKD. J was trimmed by 6 bases and V by 11 bases; bases with no gene match: 6. The CDR3 is made up of 12 amino acids.

The V and J genes are TRBV6-5 and TRBJ2-7; 13 nucleotides match TRBD2. J gave up 0 bases and V 5 bases, and 7 bases lay outside the gene matches. The CDR3 sequence is 17 residues long. Germline assignment: CDR1 MNHEY and CDR2 SVGAGI. This CDR3 reads CASSRTSGGSHSYEQYF. The DNA for the CDR3 is TGTGCCAGCAGTCGGACTAGCGGGGGATCACACTCCTACGAGCAGTACTTC.

This clonotype was picked up many times. At one end, the junction sequence differs from germline, possibly due to a read error. The rearrangement joins TRBV10-3 to TRBJ2-2, with TRBD2 identical over 10 bases. There are 15 residues in the CDR3. Germline V gene data show CDR1 as ENHRY and CDR2 as SYGVKD. The CDR3 loop reads CASSYSTSGTGELFF. The CDR3 DNA reads TGTGCCAGCAGTTACTCGACTAGCGGGACCGGGGAGCTGTTTTTT.

The chain joins TRBV6-2 or TRBV6-3 to TRBJ2-7; D remains ambiguous. The length of the CDR3 is 16 residues. In germline, CDR1 is MNHEY, CDR2 SVGEGT. The V end was cut by 6 bases, the J end by 0 bases, with 18 bases between. CDR3 nucleotide sequence: TGTGCCAGCAGCTTCACCATGGGCTGGCCCTCCTACGAGCAGTACTTC. This gives the protein CASSFTMGWPSYEQYF.